This TCR beta chain was recovered during a study of blood T cell repertoires in COVID-19. Study-wide context: Acute and convalescent COVID-19 specimens originated in the United States, Italy and Spain.

Here immunoSEQ multiplex PCR was the method, and the copy in TCRdb shows in-frame clones only, minus some. The sample consists of roughly 440,000 clones, about 87% of them appearing once. V gave up 1 base and J gave up 4 bases; unmatched junction bases: 4. The CDR3 totals 15 residues. Germline assignment: CDR1 SGHVS and CDR2 FNYEAQ. The clonotype originates from a woman aged 50 to 60 with COVID-19, enrolled during active disease. This chain joins TRBV7-6 and TRBJ1-1, with TRBD1 matching 9 bases. Sequencing was done on a sample of peripheral blood. The CDR3 DNA is TGTGCCAGCAGCTTAGGGGACAGGGTTGTCACTGAAGCTTTCTTT. Translated: CASSLGDRVVTEAFF. The variable domain in full, with the rest retrieved from reference TRBV7-6 and TRBJ1-1, is GAGVSQSPRYKVTKRGQDVALRCDPISGHVSLYWYRQALGQGPEFLTYFNYEAQQDKSGLPNDRFSAERPEGSISTLTIQRTEQRDSAMYRCASSLGDRVVTEAFFGQGTRLTVV.